Listed here are 18 T cell receptor beta chains from one sample, sequenced in a study of shared T cell receptors in the human thymus. Sequencing was performed with immunoSEQ multiplex PCR; in TCRdb, only in-frame clones are kept and a portion is missing. The sample consists of roughly 700,000 clones, over 75% of them appearing once. These data also featured in a second study, about human thymus T cells.

Sequencing was done on a sample of thymocytes. Receptor source: a boy less than two years old with a congenital heart defect.

The V and J genes are TRBV2 and TRBJ2-1, with D possibly being TRBD1 (6 bases). This CDR3 is built from 12 residues. Germline values: CDR1 SNHLY, CDR2 FYNNEI. Trimming pared 7 bases from V and 7 bases from J, leaving 11 bases between. CDR3 sequence: CASINRENEQFF. The DNA of the CDR3 is TGTGCCAGCATTAACAGGGAAAATGAGCAGTTCTTC.

This clone has only one observation. The chain employs TRBV27 and TRBJ2-1; 10 nucleotides align to TRBD2. The CDR3 length is 18 residues. V dropped 3 bases and J dropped 0; count of bases not matched to a gene: 8. Germline values: CDR1 MNHEY, CDR2 SMNVEV (reference sequence). The DNA of the CDR3 is TGTGCCAGCAGTTTCTGGACTAGCGGACTGAGCTCCTACAATGAGCAGTTCTTC. Amino acid sequence: CASSFWTSGLSSYNEQFF.

The rearrangement links TRBV28 to TRBJ2-5, with 8 bases matching TRBD2. CDR1 is MDHEN, CDR2 SYDVKM, per germline. Trimming cost V 6 bases and J 1 base; bases outside gene matches: 7. This CDR3 spans 15 amino acids. CDR3 protein: CASSLSRGGQETQYF. Here the CDR3 DNA reads TGTGCCAGCAGCCTCTCCCGGGGGGGCCAAGAGACCCAGTACTTC.

The rearrangement uses TRBV7-9 and TRBJ2-7; 7 nucleotides agree with TRBD2. The germline gives CDR1 SEHNR, CDR2 FQNEAQ (reference sequence). The CDR3 sequence is 13 residues long. J was trimmed by 6 bases and V by 5 bases; bases with no gene match: 7. CDR3 bases: TGTGCCAGCAGCCCCAGCGGGATTTTCGAGCAGTACTTC. It is translated as CASSPSGIFEQYF.

CDR3 region: CASSFDRDTDTQYF. In DNA, the CDR3 is TGTGCCAGCAGTTTCGACAGGGACACAGATACGCAGTATTTT. V and J are TRBV27 and TRBJ2-3, with 7 bases lining up with TRBD1. Trimming took 3 bases from V and 2 from J; bases not matched to a gene: 2. This CDR3 region has 14 residues. From germline, CDR1 is MNHEY and CDR2 SMNVEV (reference sequence).

The chain carries TRBV4-2 and TRBJ2-5; 11 bases are shared with TRBD2. The length of the CDR3 is 19 residues. With V trimmed by 0 bases and J by 5 bases, 14 bases remained unmatched. Germline lookup yields CDR1 LGHNA and CDR2 YNFKEQ. The CDR3 sequence: CASSQEGATSGDLRETQYF. CDR3 DNA: TGTGCCAGCAGCCAAGAGGGGGCGACTAGCGGGGACCTCCGGGAGACCCAGTACTTC.

The V and J genes are TRBV12-5 and TRBJ2-2; TRBD2 aligns across 8 bases. This CDR3 is 17 amino acids long. Germline assignment: CDR1 LGHNT and CDR2 FRNRAP. V gave up 1 base and J gave up 0 bases; unmatched junction bases: 4. The CDR3 loop is CASGLEEAGANTGELFF. The CDR3 bases are TGTGCTAGTGGTTTGGAAGAAGCGGGGGCGAACACCGGGGAGCTGTTTTTT.

This chain connects TRBV5-4 to TRBJ1-1, with D perhaps TRBD1 (5 bases). The CDR3 contains 12 residues. V lost 0 bases and J lost 7, with 7 bases in between. Germline CDR1 reads SGHNT; CDR2 reads YYREEE (reference sequence). CDR3 nucleotide sequence: TGTGCCAGCAGCTTGGGTACAGGTGAAGCTTTCTTT. The encoded protein is CASSLGTGEAFF.

The chain has TRBV5-4 and TRBJ1-3, with 7 positions matching TRBD1. Germline lookup yields CDR1 SGHNT and CDR2 YYREEE (reference sequence). With V trimmed by 0 bases and J by 0 bases, 3 bases remained unmatched. The CDR3 contains 16 residues. The CDR3 coding sequence is TGTGCCAGCAGCTTGGAGGGACAGTTCTCTGGAAACACCATATATTTT. This codes for CASSLEGQFSGNTIYF.

The V gene is TRBV6-5, the J gene TRBJ2-1, with D perhaps TRBD2 (6 bases). The germline V gene encodes CDR1 MNHEY and CDR2 SVGAGI. The CDR3 has 15 amino acids. With 6 bases removed from V and 2 bases from J, the gap between germline ends came to 14 bases. CDR3 DNA: TGTGCCAGCAGCCCCGGGACTTTCCCCTACAATGAGCAGTTCTTC. Its translation: CASSPGTFPYNEQFF.

This chain connects TRBV20-1 to TRBJ2-7, with a weak D call TRBD2 (5 bases). V was trimmed by 8 bases and J by 4 bases, leaving 9 bases between them. CDR3 length: 10 amino acids. The V gene's germline CDR1 is DFQATT and CDR2 SNEGSKA (reference sequence). The CDR3 DNA sequence: TGCAGTCCCGCGGGTTACGAGCAGTACTTC. It codes for CSPAGYEQYF.

V usage is TRBV5-1 and J usage is TRBJ2-3; TRBD1 matches 8 bases. This CDR3 is built from 15 residues. With V trimmed by 4 bases and J by 3 bases, 7 bases remained unmatched. The germline V gene encodes CDR1 SGHRS and CDR2 YFSETQ. CDR3 in amino acids: CASSPDGDRTDTQYF. DNA of the CDR3: TGCGCCAGCAGCCCGGACGGGGACAGGACAGATACGCAGTATTTT.

The rearrangement links TRBV5-1 to TRBJ1-4, with 7 bases identical to TRBD1. Germline V lookup: CDR1 SGHRS, CDR2 YFSETQ. J was trimmed by 8 bases and V by 4 bases; bases with no gene match: 11. The CDR3 has 15 amino acids. CDR3 sequence: CASSPDRDLREKLFF. DNA of the CDR3: TGCGCCAGCAGCCCCGACAGGGACCTAAGAGAAAAACTGTTTTTT.

V is TRBV23-1 and J is TRBJ1-4; TRBD1 might be the D (6 bases). TRBV23-1 is an ORF, and what it does is uncertain. The CDR3 consists of 14 residues. The V end lost 4 bases, the J end lost 8 bases, and 14 bases lay between the germline ends. The CDR3: CASSPPGQQEKLFF. CDR3 coding DNA: TGCGCCAGCAGTCCTCCCGGACAGCAGGAAAAACTGTTTTTT.

The chain links TRBV7-6 to TRBJ2-7, with D possibly being TRBD2 (6 bases). The CDR3 runs to 15 residues. Per germline, CDR1 SGHVS and CDR2 FNYEAQ. V was trimmed by 5 bases and J by 5 bases, leaving 19 bases between them. This chain's CDR3 is CASSPLGGMGHEQYF. In DNA form, the CDR3 reads TGTGCCAGCAGCCCCTTAGGCGGGATGGGGCACGAGCAGTACTTC.

Here the CDR3 reads CASSEWRTGGNNEQFF. CDR3 sequence (DNA): TGCGCCAGCAGTGAATGGCGGACAGGGGGCAACAATGAGCAGTTCTTC. The genes are TRBV10-1 and TRBJ2-1; 11 bases align to TRBD1. The trim removed 3 bases at V and 5 bases at J, leaving 6 bases unmatched. CDR1 and CDR2 from the germline V gene are WNHNN and SYGVQD (reference sequence). The CDR3 is 16 residues long.

The CDR3 nucleotides are TGTGCCAGCAGTTTGGAGGGGCAATCAGACGAGCAGTACTTC. Its protein product is CASSLEGQSDEQYF. This rearrangement joins TRBV28 to TRBJ2-7, with a weak D call TRBD2 (6 bases). The germline V gene encodes CDR1 MDHEN and CDR2 SYDVKM. V dropped 3 bases and J dropped 5 bases, with 14 bases sitting between them. The CDR3 runs 14 residues.

This clone was seen only a few times. V usage is TRBV28 and J usage is TRBJ2-1; D is ambiguous. Germline V lookup: CDR1 MDHEN, CDR2 SYDVKM. This CDR3 comprises 15 residues. With 3 bases removed from V and 0 bases from J, the gap between germline ends came to 9 bases. The CDR3 DNA is TGTGCCAGCAGTTTCTGGTTGAGCTCCTACAATGAGCAGTTCTTC. Its protein product is CASSFWLSSYNEQFF.